This T cell receptor beta chain was captured by sequencing in a study of cytomegalovirus exposure and HLA in healthy donors. Study conclusions and caveats: Approximately 160 TCR beta chains were listed as cytomegalovirus-associated. In vitro confirmation showed a few CMV-associated chains to be CMV antigen specific.

A note on this clone: Its specificity is unknown.

The data were produced by immunoSEQ multiplex PCR, yet TCRdb's version contains in-frame clones alone and is incomplete. Of some 270,000 clones listed, 65% to 90% were seen once; the top ten hold approximately 1%. This CDR3 contains 14 residues. Trimming removed 3 bases from V and 4 bases from J; junction bases left unmatched: 5. Germline CDR1 is GTSNPN and CDR2 is SVGIG (reference sequence). J is TRBJ2-7 and V is TRBV30; 11 bases align to TRBD2. The sequencing sample was made of PBMCs. The source of this sequence is a woman aged 18-35 years in good health and CMV-seronegative. CDR3: CAWSFRTSGYEQYF. CDR3 bases: TGTGCCTGGAGCTTCCGGACTAGCGGGTACGAGCAGTACTTC.